The rows below give T cell receptor beta chains drawn from one sample of a study of cytomegalovirus exposure and HLA in healthy donors. Only in-frame clones appear in the TCRdb table, and some are missing; sequencing was by immunoSEQ multiplex PCR. The table has just over 150,000 clones, around nine tenths seen once. Sequenced: PBMCs. These receptors were obtained from a young woman in good health and CMV-seronegative. The CDR3 runs from the conserved cysteine through the conserved F or W. The order of the fields is J gene, clone size, D gene, V gene, CDR3 protein. D genes are given only for firm matches. Expanded clones get a size class; other rows say once, few or many, or leave the size out.

j_call: NA
clone_size: NA
d_call: NA
v_call: TRBV27
cdr3_aa: CASSGVSGPPKGGYEQYF

j_call: TRBJ2-7
clone_size: NA
d_call: TRBD2
v_call: TRBV7-2
cdr3_aa: CASSLEASGGYEQYF

j_call: TRBJ1-2
clone_size: NA
d_call: TRBD1
v_call: TRBV28
cdr3_aa: CASTILIRDRGDGYTF

j_call: TRBJ2-7
clone_size: NA
d_call: TRBD1
v_call: TRBV28
cdr3_aa: CASSFRGTGSYEQYF

j_call: TRBJ1-1
clone_size: few
d_call: TRBD1
v_call: TRBV29-1
cdr3_aa: CSTRQGTNTEAFF

j_call: TRBJ2-7
clone_size: NA
d_call: NA
v_call: TRBV6-5
cdr3_aa: CASTQTHRATYEQYF

j_call: TRBJ2-7
clone_size: NA
d_call: NA
v_call: TRBV6-1
cdr3_aa: CATRGESSYEQYF

j_call: TRBJ1-2
clone_size: NA
d_call: NA
v_call: TRBV28
cdr3_aa: CASSLSLRGFRKALLYGYTF

j_call: TRBJ2-7
clone_size: NA
d_call: TRBD1
v_call: TRBV19
cdr3_aa: CASSIRGQGANEQYF

j_call: TRBJ1-3
clone_size: NA
d_call: NA
v_call: TRBV5-1
cdr3_aa: CASSLASGEGGNTIYF

j_call: TRBJ2-3
clone_size: NA
d_call: NA
v_call: TRBV4-2
cdr3_aa: CASSQEIRTSAPDTQYF

j_call: TRBJ2-7
clone_size: NA
d_call: NA
v_call: TRBV5-6
cdr3_aa: CASSYVRGGTSDEQYF